This T cell receptor beta chain was identified during a study of beta chain features in type 1 diabetes. Overall study context: In age, gender and cell yields, patients were similar to healthy donors. Examined across all samples were about 99,000,000 sorted cells.

Averaging roughly 120 mL, one heparinised blood draw came from each individual donor. Reverse transcribing all isolated RNA meant expressed TCRB transcripts were sequenced. Profiled with immunoSEQ multiplex PCR; TCRdb holds only in-frame clones, not every one. This sample yields 55,000 to 80,000 clones, of which more than 45% are seen a single time; roughly 0.7% belongs to the top ten. Comments on this clone: What it binds is not known.

Study results and limitations: When cDNA is sequenced, cells with high TCR expression could be over-represented. Among patients with Type 1 diabetes, TCRB CDR3s were moderately but significantly shorter in every one of the four CD4+ subsets.

The TCR comes from a man aged 25 to 40 with type 1 diabetes. Sequenced sample: central memory CD4+ T cells from blood.

Written as DNA, the CDR3 is TGTGCCAGCAGTGATGAGTCCCAGCATTTT. Its translation is CASSDESQHF. V usage is TRBV6-1 and J usage is TRBJ1-5; D is undetermined. Trimming left V 3 bases short and J 11 bases short, with 5 bases between. The germline V gene has CDR1 MNHNS and CDR2 SASEGT. This CDR3 is 10 amino acids long.